This T cell receptor beta chain was sequenced in a study of cytomegalovirus exposure and HLA in healthy donors. Study conclusions and caveats: In vitro testing confirmed a few CMV-associated chains as specific for CMV antigens. The classifier was said to identify cytomegalovirus status with high specificity and sensitivity.

Remarks on this clone: No antigen is known for it.

Germline V gene data show CDR1 as GTSNPN and CDR2 as SVGIG (reference sequence). This CDR3 comprises 18 residues. Trimming removed 0 bases from V and 0 bases from J; junction bases left unmatched: 13. Here immunoSEQ multiplex PCR was the method, and the copy in TCRdb shows in-frame clones only, minus some. The repertoire holds about 140,000 clones, about 86% seen once, with over 6.5% in the top ten. This sequence joins TRBV30 and TRBJ2-5, with 7 bases aligning to TRBD1. What was sequenced was PBMCs. This TCR was recovered from a woman younger than 35 in good health and CMV-seropositive. The CDR3 bases are TGTGCCTGGAGTGTAGGGATCCGGGGACAGTGGTACCAAGAGACCCAGTACTTC. Its protein is CAWSVGIRGQWYQETQYF. Looking up the rest from reference TRBV30 and TRBJ2-5 gives the full variable domain: SQTIHQWPATLVQPVGSPLSLECTVEGTSNPNLYWYRQAAGRGLQLLFYSVGIGQISSEVPQNLSASRPQDRQFILSSKKLLLSDSGFYLCAWSVGIRGQWYQETQYFGPGTRLLVL.